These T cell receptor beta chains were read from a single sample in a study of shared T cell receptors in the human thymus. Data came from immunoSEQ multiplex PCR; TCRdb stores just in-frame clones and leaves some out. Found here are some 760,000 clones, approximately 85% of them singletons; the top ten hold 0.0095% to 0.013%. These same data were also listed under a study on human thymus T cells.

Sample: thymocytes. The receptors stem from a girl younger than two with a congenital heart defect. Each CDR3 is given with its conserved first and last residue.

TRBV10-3 CAISEDPTGGYTF
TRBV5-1 CASSKQGGGTEAFF
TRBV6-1 CASSDWQEGRAFF
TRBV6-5 CASSVIGEYNSPLHF
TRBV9 CASSGSGGAYEQYF
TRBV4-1 CASSQENRVIRKTEAFF
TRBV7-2 CASSSYWDSRGTEAFF
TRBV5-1 CASSRPWAGRTGANVLTF
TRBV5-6 CASSLAPGQANENIQYF
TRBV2 CASSINSFFNYGYTF